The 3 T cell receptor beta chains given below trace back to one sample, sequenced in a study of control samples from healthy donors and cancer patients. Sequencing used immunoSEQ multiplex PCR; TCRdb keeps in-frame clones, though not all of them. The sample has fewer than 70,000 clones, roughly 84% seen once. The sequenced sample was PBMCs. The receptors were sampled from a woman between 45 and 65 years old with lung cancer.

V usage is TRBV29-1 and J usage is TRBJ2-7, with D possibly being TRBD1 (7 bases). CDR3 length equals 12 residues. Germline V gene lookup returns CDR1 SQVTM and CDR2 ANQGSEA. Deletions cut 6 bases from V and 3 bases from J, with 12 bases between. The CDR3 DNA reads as TGCAGCGTGCGGGACAGCCTCTACGAGCAGTACTTC. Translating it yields CSVRDSLYEQYF.

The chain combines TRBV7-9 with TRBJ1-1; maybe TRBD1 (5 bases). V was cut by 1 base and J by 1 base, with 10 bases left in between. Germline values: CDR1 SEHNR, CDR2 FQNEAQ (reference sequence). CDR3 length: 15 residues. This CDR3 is CASSLGQGGNTEAFF. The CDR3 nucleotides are TGTGCCAGCAGCTTAGGGCAGGGAGGGAACACTGAAGCTTTCTTT.

The CDR3 nucleotides are TGTGCCTGTGGCAGGGGAGGGACTGAAGCTTTCTTT. Amino acids: CACGRGGTEAFF. V and J are TRBV30 and TRBJ1-1; possibly TRBD1 for D (6 bases). Between the trimmed V and J ends, which lost 6 bases and 5 bases, there was a span of 13 bases. This CDR3 contains 12 residues. CDR1 is GTSNPN, CDR2 SVGIG, per germline (reference sequence).